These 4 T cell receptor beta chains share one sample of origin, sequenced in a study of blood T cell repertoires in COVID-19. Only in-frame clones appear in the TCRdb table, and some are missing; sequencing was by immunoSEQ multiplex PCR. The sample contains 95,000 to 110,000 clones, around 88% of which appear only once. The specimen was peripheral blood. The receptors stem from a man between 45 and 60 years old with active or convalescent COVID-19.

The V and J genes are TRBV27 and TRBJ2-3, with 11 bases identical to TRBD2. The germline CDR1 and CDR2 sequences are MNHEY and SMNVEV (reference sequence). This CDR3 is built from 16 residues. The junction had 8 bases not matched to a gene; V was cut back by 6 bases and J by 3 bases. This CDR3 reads CASRTPGLAVTDTQYF. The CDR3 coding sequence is TGTGCCAGCAGAACACCGGGACTAGCGGTTACAGATACGCAGTATTTT.

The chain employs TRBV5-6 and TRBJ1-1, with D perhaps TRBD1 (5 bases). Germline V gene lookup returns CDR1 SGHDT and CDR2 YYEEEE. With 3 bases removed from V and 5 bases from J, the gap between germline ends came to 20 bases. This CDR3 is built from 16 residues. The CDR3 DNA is TGTGCCAGCAGCTCCCTAATGGGGCCGGAAATGACTGAAGCTTTCTTT. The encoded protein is CASSSLMGPEMTEAFF.

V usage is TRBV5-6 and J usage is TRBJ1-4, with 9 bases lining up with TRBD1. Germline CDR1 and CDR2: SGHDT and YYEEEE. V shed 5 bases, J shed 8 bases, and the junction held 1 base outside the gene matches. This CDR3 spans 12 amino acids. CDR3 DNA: TGTGCCAGCAGGACAGGGGGGGAAAAACTGTTTTTT. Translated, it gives CASRTGGEKLFF. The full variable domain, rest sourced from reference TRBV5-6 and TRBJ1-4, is DAGVTQSPTHLIKTRGQQVTLRCSPKSGHDTVSWYQQALGQGPQFIFQYYEEEERQRGNFPDRFSGHQFPNYSSELNVNALLLGDSALYLCASRTGGEKLFFGSGTQLSVL.

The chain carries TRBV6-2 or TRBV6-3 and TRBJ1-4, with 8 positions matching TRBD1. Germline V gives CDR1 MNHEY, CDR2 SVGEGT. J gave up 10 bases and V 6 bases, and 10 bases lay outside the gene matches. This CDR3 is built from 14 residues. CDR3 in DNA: TGTGCCAGCAGCTCGGACAGGGAGTTGCGAAAACTGTTTTTT. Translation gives CASSSDRELRKLFF.